These 19 T cell receptor beta chains originate from one sample sequenced in a study of CD8 T cells in Susac syndrome (dated by TCRdb to between 2018 and 2021). Library preparation used the immunoSEQ multiplex PCR assay. RNA was extracted using the RNeasy kit, and roughly 0.5 to 1 microgram was reverse transcribed with random hexamers. Using fastp at Q25 and MiXCR, TCRdb reprocessed the public reads and kept productive beta chains. Identical CDR3 proteins give one entry, which carries the most common genes and DNA. The sample table holds approximately 110,000 distinct CDR3 sequences, of which around 94% were seen once. The top ten constitute more than 0.075% of the sample. The sample taken for sequencing was CD4+ T cells from PBMCs. These TCRs come from a human donor in good health.

J is TRBJ2-1 and V is TRBV12-3 or TRBV12-4, with D possibly being TRBD1 (6 bases). The CDR3 contains 12 residues. V lost 5 bases to trimming and J lost 10 bases, with 12 bases between them. The CDR3 sequence is CASSAGVGEQFF. CDR3 bases: TGTGCCAGCAGTGCAGGGGTAGGGGAGCAGTTCTTC.

This chain joins TRBV29-1 and TRBJ1-1; perhaps TRBD1 as D (5 bases). CDR3 length: 11 residues. The germline V gene has CDR1 SQVTM and CDR2 ANQGSEA. V was shortened by 5 bases and J by 6 bases, with 10 bases between the two germline ends. For the CDR3, the DNA is TGCAGCGTTTACTTGGGGCCTGAAGCTTTCTTT. Amino acids: CSVYLGPEAFF.

The CDR3 spells CASTRDRAYEQYF. In DNA, the CDR3 is TGTGCCAGCACCAGGGACAGAGCCTACGAGCAGTACTTC. The chain has TRBV12-3 or TRBV12-4 and TRBJ2-7, with 7 bases matching TRBD1. CDR3 length equals 13 residues. The V and J ends lost 7 bases and 2 bases, in that order; junction bases with no gene match: 5.

The V and J genes are TRBV20-1 and TRBJ1-1; TRBD1 is a possible D gene (6 bases). CDR1 is DFQATT, CDR2 SNEGSKA, per germline (reference sequence). V lost 1 base and J lost 6, with 12 bases in between. This CDR3 is 13 amino acids long. The chain's CDR3 is CSARGGHLAEAFF. CDR3 in DNA: TGCAGTGCTAGAGGGGGACACCTGGCTGAAGCTTTCTTT.

The chain couples TRBV14 to TRBJ2-7; D gene uncertain. CDR1 is SGHDN and CDR2 is FVKESK in the germline V gene. Trimming took off 3 bases at V and 4 bases at J, with 4 bases between the two ends. This CDR3 is built from 11 residues. CDR3 loop: CASSHPYEQYF. The CDR3 region has the DNA TGTGCCAGCAGCCACCCGTACGAGCAGTACTTC.

The V gene is TRBV20-1, the J gene TRBJ2-1; no reliable D call. There are 13 residues in the CDR3. Germline loops: CDR1 DFQATT, CDR2 SNEGSKA (reference sequence). V was pared by 6 bases and J by 10 bases, with 19 bases between. CDR3 sequence reads: CSAPYSGVREQFF. As DNA, the CDR3 is TGCAGTGCCCCCTATAGTGGAGTTAGGGAGCAGTTCTTC.

The count of this clonotype is one. The gene calls are TRBV20-1 and TRBJ2-1; 9 nucleotides agree with TRBD1. V was pared by 6 bases and J by 7 bases, with 13 bases of the junction left unmatched. The CDR3 runs 15 residues. Looked up from germline, CDR1 is DFQATT and CDR2 is SNEGSKA (reference sequence). CDR3: CSARKGTGRLNEQFF. In DNA form, the CDR3 reads TGCAGTGCCAGAAAGGGGACAGGGCGGTTGAATGAGCAGTTCTTC.

This CDR3 is CSAHPVSGRLNEQFF. Here the CDR3 DNA reads TGCAGTGCCCATCCAGTTAGCGGGAGATTGAATGAGCAGTTCTTC. The gene calls are TRBV20-1 and TRBJ2-1, with 9 bases that match TRBD2. CDR1 and CDR2 (germline): DFQATT, SNEGSKA (reference sequence). The CDR3 is 15 amino acids. Trimming cost V 6 bases and J 7 bases; bases outside gene matches: 13.

J is TRBJ1-2 and V is TRBV7-9; perhaps TRBD1 as D (6 bases). The V gene's germline CDR1 is SEHNR and CDR2 FQNEAQ (reference sequence). The ends were cut back, 3 bases at V and 2 bases at J, with 13 bases in the middle. The CDR3 runs to 15 residues. CDR3 region: CASSFTFGQNYGYTF. The DNA of the CDR3 is TGTGCCAGCAGCTTCACCTTTGGACAGAACTATGGCTACACCTTC. The variable domain in full, completed from reference TRBV7-9 and TRBJ1-2, reads DTGVSQNPRHKITKRGQNVTFRCDPISEHNRLYWYRQTLGQGPEFLTYFQNEAQLEKSRLLSDRFSAERPKGSFSTLEIQRTEQGDSAMYLCASSFTFGQNYGYTFGSGTRLTVV.

The CDR3 bases are TGTGCCACCAGCAGACCCCCGGATAAAAAGGGGGCTAGTATGTTTGGCACTGAAGCTTTCTTT. This codes for CATSRPPDKKGASMFGTEAFF. This chain joins TRBV15 and TRBJ1-1, with 7 nucleotides matching TRBD1. Trimming cost V 2 bases and J 4 bases; bases outside gene matches: 25. The CDR3 sequence is 21 residues long. In germline, CDR1 is LNHNV, CDR2 YYDKDF (reference sequence).

Comments on this clonotype: This likely comes from a read error, as the CDR3 has no conserved phenylalanine or tryptophan at its end. The rearrangement uses TRBV30 and TRBJ1-2, with 10 bases that match TRBD1. The J segment lost 1 base and the V segment lost 0 bases, leaving 5 bases of the junction unmatched. This CDR3 contains 16 residues. Looked up from germline, CDR1 is GTSNPN and CDR2 is SVGIG (reference sequence). As DNA, the CDR3 is TGTGCCTGGAGTGTCGGACAGGGGGTTTTTAACTATGGCTACACCTAC. It codes for CAWSVGQGVFNYGYTY.

This chain uses TRBV20-1 with TRBJ1-5, with D possibly matching TRBD1 (5 bases). CDR1 is DFQATT, CDR2 SNEGSKA, per germline (reference sequence). There are 14 residues in the CDR3. Trimming took 5 bases from V and 4 from J, leaving 15 bases between them. CDR3 sequence reads: CSAGAPVGNQPQHF. In nucleotides, the CDR3 is TGCAGTGCTGGGGCCCCGGTTGGAAATCAGCCCCAGCATTTT.

This clonotype appeared a single time. This chain links TRBV11-2 with TRBJ2-5; D is uncertain. Germline V gives CDR1 SGHAT, CDR2 FQNNGV. The CDR3 runs 11 residues. Trimming took off 11 bases at V and 2 bases at J, with 9 bases between the two ends. The CDR3 loop is CAVWQQETQYF. The CDR3 DNA follows: TGTGCCGTCTGGCAGCAAGAGACCCAGTACTTC.

The chain employs TRBV5-6 and TRBJ2-7, with 10 positions matching TRBD1. V trimming: 4 bases; J trimming: 3 bases; junction bases outside the gene matches: 7. This CDR3 comprises 15 residues. Germline CDR1 is SGHDT and CDR2 is YYEEEE. This CDR3 is CASSPGQGTNYEQYF. CDR3 coding DNA: TGTGCCAGCAGCCCGGGACAGGGGACCAACTACGAGCAGTACTTC.

The V and J genes are TRBV24-1 and TRBJ2-1; 8 bases match TRBD2. CDR3 length equals 19 residues. The ends lost 5 bases at V and 3 bases at J; junction bases unmatched: 17. Germline values: CDR1 KGHDR, CDR2 SFDVKD. CDR3 DNA: TGTGCCACCAGTGGCCCGACCCCGGCTAGCGGGCCAGTCTACAATGAGCAGTTCTTC. The encoded protein is CATSGPTPASGPVYNEQFF.

The chain joins TRBV7-2 to TRBJ1-2, with D tentatively TRBD1 (5 bases). Trimming took 5 bases from V and 10 from J, leaving 14 bases between them. The CDR3 consists of 12 residues. From germline, CDR1 is SGHTA and CDR2 FQGNSA. CDR3: CASSPGTSNYTF. CDR3 DNA: TGTGCCAGCAGCCCAGGGACGTCCAACTACACCTTC.

The V call is TRBV30, the J call TRBJ1-5; 7 bases line up with TRBD1. With V trimmed by 5 bases and J by 1 base, 8 bases remained unmatched. The CDR3 has 15 amino acids. Germline loops: CDR1 GTSNPN, CDR2 SVGIG (reference sequence). In DNA form, the CDR3 reads TGTGCCTGGGAACCGGGACAGCCGAGCAATCAGCCCCAGCATTTT. It codes for CAWEPGQPSNQPQHF.

The genes are TRBV28 and TRBJ2-7; TRBD2 aligns across 9 bases. CDR3 length: 14 residues. V lost 4 bases to trimming and J lost 6 bases; unmatched junction nucleotides: 7. Germline V CDR1 and CDR2: MDHEN, SYDVKM. Here the CDR3 reads CASSSPGLALEQYF. DNA of the CDR3: TGTGCCAGCAGTTCACCGGGACTAGCTCTCGAGCAGTACTTC.

This clonotype was detected once. The V call is TRBV7-2, the J call TRBJ1-4, with D tentatively TRBD1 (5 bases). CDR1 SGHTA and CDR2 FQGNSA come from the germline V gene. The CDR3 runs to 15 residues. Trimming cost V 0 bases and J 8 bases, with 13 bases left between them. The CDR3 DNA sequence: TGTGCCAGCAGCTTAGCGGGGACCGAGGAGGAAAAACTGTTTTTT. Translated: CASSLAGTEEEKLFF.